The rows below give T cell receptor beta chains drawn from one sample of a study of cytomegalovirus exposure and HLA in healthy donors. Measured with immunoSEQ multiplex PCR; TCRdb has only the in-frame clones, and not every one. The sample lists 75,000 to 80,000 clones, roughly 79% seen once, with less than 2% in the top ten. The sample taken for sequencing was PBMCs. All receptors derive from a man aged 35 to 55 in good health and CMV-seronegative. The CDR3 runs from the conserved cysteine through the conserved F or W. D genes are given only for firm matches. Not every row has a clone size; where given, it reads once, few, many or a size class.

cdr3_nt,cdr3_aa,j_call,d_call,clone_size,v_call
TGTGCCACCAGCAGAGGTACGGGCGGGGCCGGCAATGAGCAGTTCTTC,CATSRGTGGAGNEQFF,TRBJ2-1,-,-,TRBV15
TGTGCCAGTAGTCTGGGACTAAATGGCTGCACCTTC,CASSLGLNGCTF,TRBJ1-2,-,-,TRBV19
TGCGCCAGCAGCCAACTAGCGGGAGGGGACACAGATACGCAGTATTTT,CASSQLAGGDTDTQYF,TRBJ2-3,TRBD2,few,TRBV4-1
TGCGCCAGCAGCTTGATCCGGGGGGCGCGAACTGAAGCTTTCTTT,CASSLIRGARTEAFF,TRBJ1-1,-,-,TRBV5-1
TGCGCCAGCAGCTTGAGCGGACAGGGTTTGAACACTGAAGCTTTCTTT,CASSLSGQGLNTEAFF,TRBJ1-1,TRBD1,few,TRBV5-1
TGTGCCAGCAGCCCAGGACAGGGAAGTACAGATACGCAGTATTTT,CASSPGQGSTDTQYF,TRBJ2-3,TRBD1,-,TRBV9
TGTGCCAGCTCACCGTCCGGGAGTGAGCAGTTCTTC,CASSPSGSEQFF,TRBJ2-1,-,-,TRBV18
TGTGCCAGCAGTTCCTCGACATGGGACAGGAGAACCTACGAGCAGTACTTC,CASSSSTWDRRTYEQYF,TRBJ2-7,TRBD1,-,TRBV28
TGTGCCAGCAGTTTATCGGTAATCGCGGGAGACACTTACGAGCAGTACTTC,CASSLSVIAGDTYEQYF,TRBJ2-7,TRBD2,-,TRBV27
TGTGCCAGCACCACTCCTGGGGGACTAGAAAAACTGTTTTTT,CASTTPGGLEKLFF,TRBJ1-4,-,-,TRBV28
TGTGCCAGCAGCCGGAGAGTCCGGAGTTACGAGCAGTACTTC,CASSRRVRSYEQYF,TRBJ2-7,-,-,TRBV28
TGTGCCAGCAGTGCGGGGACTGGGAATCAGCCCCAGCATTTT,CASSAGTGNQPQHF,TRBJ1-5,-,-,TRBV6-1
TGTGCCAGCAGCCAGGACAGGGGGCAACAAGAGACCCAGTACTTC,CASSQDRGQQETQYF,TRBJ2-5,TRBD1,-,TRBV4-2
TGTGCCAGCAGCCGGTCGGCCTACGAGCAGTACTTC,CASSRSAYEQYF,TRBJ2-7,-,few,TRBV28
TGTGCCATCAGTGAGGCGAGCGAGCAGTACTTC,CAISEASEQYF,TRBJ2-7,-,-,TRBV10-3
TGTGCCAGCAGCTGGGGGGGGATGGGCAATCAGCCCCAGCATTTT,CASSWGGMGNQPQHF,TRBJ1-5,-,-,TRBV2
TGTGCCAGCTCACCACCCCCAGACAATGAGCAGTTCTTC,CASSPPPDNEQFF,TRBJ2-1,-,-,TRBV18
TGCGCCAGCAGCCAAGTTGAGTATCCTTTTAATTCACCCCTCCACTTT,CASSQVEYPFNSPLHF,TRBJ1-6,-,-,TRBV4-1
TGTGCCAGCAGTGAAGACATTATTAACTATGGCTACACCTTC,CASSEDIINYGYTF,TRBJ1-2,-,-,TRBV2
TGTGCCAGCAGACCGTACGGTCGCGGGAGTAATGCTTACGAGCAGTACTTC,CASRPYGRGSNAYEQYF,TRBJ2-7,TRBD2,-,TRBV11-2
TGTTCCAGCAGCTTAGGTGGAGGAGCTAGCACAGATACGCAGTATTTT,CSSSLGGGASTDTQYF,TRBJ2-3,-,-,TRBV7-9
TGTGCCAGTAGTATTAGCGCAAGTTTGTTGGTCGGGGAGCTGTTTTTT,CASSISASLLVGELFF,TRBJ2-2,-,-,TRBV19
TGTGCCAGCAGCCCCGCCCCCCAGGGTTCCTACGAGCAGTACTTC,CASSPAPQGSYEQYF,TRBJ2-7,-,-,TRBV2
TGTGCCAGTAGGATACCGGGACAGAAGGATGGCTACACCTTC,CASRIPGQKDGYTF,TRBJ1-2,TRBD1,-,TRBV19
TGTGCCAGCAGCTTAGGCGCAGGAGAAGCTTTCTTT,CASSLGAGEAFF,TRBJ1-1,-,-,TRBV11-3
TGTGCCAGCAGCGGCCGGGACAGGGCTGGAAACACCATATATTTT,CASSGRDRAGNTIYF,TRBJ1-3,TRBD1,-,TRBV9
TGTGCCAGCAGCCCCGGGTCAGCGGGAGGCACCGGGGAGCTGTTTTTT,CASSPGSAGGTGELFF,TRBJ2-2,TRBD2,-,TRBV7-2
TGTGCCAGCAGTGGGACAAACGCCCAAGAGACCCAGTACTTC,CASSGTNAQETQYF,TRBJ2-5,-,few,TRBV2
TGTGCCAGCTCACCACAGGGGGTGGATAGCAATCAGCCCCAGCATTTT,CASSPQGVDSNQPQHF,TRBJ1-5,-,-,TRBV18
TGTGCCAGCAGCTCCCGACAGGGAGGTAAGGTGAACACTGAAGCTTTCTTT,CASSSRQGGKVNTEAFF,TRBJ1-1,TRBD1,once,TRBV13
TGTGCCATCAGTGCGGTGGGATCCAAGGGGGAGACCCAGTACTTC,CAISAVGSKGETQYF,TRBJ2-5,-,-,TRBV10-3
TGTGCCAGCAGCCAGGGGGACAGACCTAACTATGGCTACACCTTC,CASSQGDRPNYGYTF,TRBJ1-2,TRBD1,-,TRBV5-8
TGTGCCAGCACTCCCAGGTCAGGGGTGAACTATGGCTACACCTTC,CASTPRSGVNYGYTF,TRBJ1-2,-,-,TRBV2
TGTGCCAGCAGCTTAGGACAGGGAGGCTTTAATTCTGAAGCTTTCTTT,CASSLGQGGFNSEAFF,TRBJ1-1,TRBD1,once,TRBV11-2
TGTGCCATCAGTGAGTCTCGGACACCAATCACAGATACGCAGTATTTT,CAISESRTPITDTQYF,TRBJ2-3,-,-,TRBV10-3
TGTGCCAGTAGTATCGGGGGGGCCGGGGAGCTGTTTTTT,CASSIGGAGELFF,TRBJ2-2,TRBD2,-,TRBV19
TGTGCCAGCAGCCAGGTACAGGGGGCGGTTCAGCCCCAGCATTTT,CASSQVQGAVQPQHF,TRBJ1-5,TRBD1,-,TRBV4-2
TGTGCCAGCGGCCTACTAGCGGGAGACTACGAGCAGTACTTC,CASGLLAGDYEQYF,TRBJ2-7,TRBD2,-,TRBV2
TGCGCCAGCAGCGTTGGGCTGAACACTGAAGCTTTCTTT,CASSVGLNTEAFF,TRBJ1-1,-,-,TRBV10-2
TGTGCCAGTAGCCCCCCGGCACAGGGCGCTTTCTTT,CASSPPAQGAFF,TRBJ1-1,-,large,TRBV19